This T cell receptor (beta chain) is drawn from a study of human T cells and chemical hapten exposure. Background on the study: A mostly female patient group had alopecia areata, totalis or universalis. Small discrepancies in pooled library volume mainly accounted for the varying TCR yields per sample. Findings and limits, study-wide: Following DPC sensitization, TCRs present above 1 in 1000 frequency showed no change.

The time point denotes: patch test 3, about 24 weeks after DPC sensitization. Indicated treatment: therapeutic diphenylcyclopropenone sensitization with weekly scalp DPC. Blood was drawn before each patch test was applied. As concerns this clonotype: Its cognate antigen is unknown.

MiXCR was run by TCRdb on the RACE reads, yielding one entry per CDR3 protein. The sample lists more than 85,000 distinct CDR3 sequences; less than 35% were seen once. Trimming pared 6 bases from V and 10 bases from J, leaving 10 bases between. This CDR3 region has 12 residues. CDR1 SGHDN and CDR2 FVKESK come from the germline V gene. This receptor was obtained from a middle-aged man with alopecia areata. Some clones in this sample may be carry-over from other donors' samples. The sample was whole blood, taken in connection with sensitization to the hapten diphenylcyclopropenone (DPC). The chain couples TRBV14 to TRBJ1-6; D not resolved. The CDR3 here is CASSQYSSPLHF. CDR3 DNA sequence: TGTGCCAGCAGTCAATATTCCTCACCCCTCCACTTT.